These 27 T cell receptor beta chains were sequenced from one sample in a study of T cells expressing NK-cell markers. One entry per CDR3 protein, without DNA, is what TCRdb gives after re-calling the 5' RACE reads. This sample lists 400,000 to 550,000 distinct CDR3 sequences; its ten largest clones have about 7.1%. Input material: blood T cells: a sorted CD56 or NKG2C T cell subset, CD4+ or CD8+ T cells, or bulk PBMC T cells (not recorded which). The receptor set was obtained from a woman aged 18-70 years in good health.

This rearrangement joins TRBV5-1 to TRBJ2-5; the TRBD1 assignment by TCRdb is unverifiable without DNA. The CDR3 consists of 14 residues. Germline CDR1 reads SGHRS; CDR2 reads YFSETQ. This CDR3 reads CASSLPGQQETQYF.

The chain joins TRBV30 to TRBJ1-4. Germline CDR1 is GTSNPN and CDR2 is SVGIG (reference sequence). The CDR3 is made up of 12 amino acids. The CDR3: CARTGRNEKLFF. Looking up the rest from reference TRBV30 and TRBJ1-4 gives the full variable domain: SQTIHQWPATLVQPVGSPLSLECTVEGTSNPNLYWYRQAAGRGLQLLFYSVGIGQISSEVPQNLSASRPQDRQFILSSKKLLLSDSGFYLCARTGRNEKLFFGSGTQLSVL.

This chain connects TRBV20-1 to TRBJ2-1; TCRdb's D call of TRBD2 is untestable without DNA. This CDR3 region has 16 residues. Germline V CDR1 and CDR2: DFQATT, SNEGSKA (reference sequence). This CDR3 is CSAEIMAGVSYNEQFF.

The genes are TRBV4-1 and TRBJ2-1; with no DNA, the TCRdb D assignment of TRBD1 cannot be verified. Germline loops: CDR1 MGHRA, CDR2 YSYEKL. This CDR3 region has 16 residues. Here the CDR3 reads CASSHNIPQGGNEQFF.

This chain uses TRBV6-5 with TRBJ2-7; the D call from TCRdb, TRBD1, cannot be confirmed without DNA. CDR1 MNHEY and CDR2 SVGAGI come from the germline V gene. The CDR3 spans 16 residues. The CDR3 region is CASSYSGAGGLYEQYF.

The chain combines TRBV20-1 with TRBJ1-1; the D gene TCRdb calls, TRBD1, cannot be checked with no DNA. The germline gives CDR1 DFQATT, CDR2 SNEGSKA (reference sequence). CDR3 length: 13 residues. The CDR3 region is CSAKGQGNTEAFF.

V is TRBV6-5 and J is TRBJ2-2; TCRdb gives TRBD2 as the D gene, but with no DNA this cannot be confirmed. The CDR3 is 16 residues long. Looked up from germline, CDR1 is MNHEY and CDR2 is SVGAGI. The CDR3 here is CASSYSSSGITGELFF.

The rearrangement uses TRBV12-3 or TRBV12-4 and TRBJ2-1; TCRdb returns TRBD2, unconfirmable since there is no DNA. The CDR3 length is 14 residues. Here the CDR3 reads CASSFDRSVAGPGF.

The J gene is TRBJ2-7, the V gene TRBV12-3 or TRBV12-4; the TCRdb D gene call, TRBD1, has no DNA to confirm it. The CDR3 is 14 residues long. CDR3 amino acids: CASTLGQGAYEQYF.

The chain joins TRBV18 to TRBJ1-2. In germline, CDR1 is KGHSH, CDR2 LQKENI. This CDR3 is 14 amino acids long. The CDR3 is CASSLFKSGDGYTF.

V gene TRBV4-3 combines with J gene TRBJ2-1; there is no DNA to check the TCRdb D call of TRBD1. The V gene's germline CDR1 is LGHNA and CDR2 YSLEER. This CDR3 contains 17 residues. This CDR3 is CASSPTTWVTDRNEQFF.

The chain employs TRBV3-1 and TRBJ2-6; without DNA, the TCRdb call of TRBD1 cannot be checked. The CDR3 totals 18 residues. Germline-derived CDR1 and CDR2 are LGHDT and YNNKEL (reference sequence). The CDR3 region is CVCSQERTGGYGANVLTF.

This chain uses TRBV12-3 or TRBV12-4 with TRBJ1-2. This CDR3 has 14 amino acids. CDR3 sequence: CASCLGGSGYGYTF.

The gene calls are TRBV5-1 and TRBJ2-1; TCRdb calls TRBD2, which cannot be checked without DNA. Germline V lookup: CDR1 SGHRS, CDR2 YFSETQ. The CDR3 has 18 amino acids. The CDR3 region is CASSLWALGTSGFYEQFF.

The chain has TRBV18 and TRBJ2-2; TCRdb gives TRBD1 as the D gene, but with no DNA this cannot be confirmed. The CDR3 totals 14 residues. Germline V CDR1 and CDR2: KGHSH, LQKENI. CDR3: CASSPKGRAGELFF.

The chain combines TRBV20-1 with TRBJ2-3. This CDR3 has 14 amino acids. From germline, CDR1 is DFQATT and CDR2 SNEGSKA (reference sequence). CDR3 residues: CSASAIWGTDTQYF.

The CDR3 protein is CSVGSSYNEQFF. This chain connects TRBV20-1 to TRBJ2-1. Germline values: CDR1 DFQATT, CDR2 SNEGSKA (reference sequence). CDR3 size: 12 residues.

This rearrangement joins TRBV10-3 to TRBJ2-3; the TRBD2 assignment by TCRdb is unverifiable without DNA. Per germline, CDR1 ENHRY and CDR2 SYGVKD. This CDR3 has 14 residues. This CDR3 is CAVGVGGSTDTQYF.

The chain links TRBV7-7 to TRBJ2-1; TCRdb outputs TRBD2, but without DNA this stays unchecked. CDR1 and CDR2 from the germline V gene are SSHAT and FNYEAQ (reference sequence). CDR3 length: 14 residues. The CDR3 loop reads CASSFGLGHNEQFF.

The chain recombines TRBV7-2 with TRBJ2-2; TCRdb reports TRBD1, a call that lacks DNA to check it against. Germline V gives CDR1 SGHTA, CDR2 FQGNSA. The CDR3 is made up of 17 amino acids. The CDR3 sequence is CASSPGATGRIFGELFF.

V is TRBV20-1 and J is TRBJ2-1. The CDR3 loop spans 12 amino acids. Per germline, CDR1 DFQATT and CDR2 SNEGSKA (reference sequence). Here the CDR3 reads CSARDGYNEQFF.

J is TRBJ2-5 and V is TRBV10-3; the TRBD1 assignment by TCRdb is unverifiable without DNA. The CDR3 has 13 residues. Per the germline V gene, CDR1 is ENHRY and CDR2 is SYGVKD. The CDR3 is CAISGSPLETQYF.

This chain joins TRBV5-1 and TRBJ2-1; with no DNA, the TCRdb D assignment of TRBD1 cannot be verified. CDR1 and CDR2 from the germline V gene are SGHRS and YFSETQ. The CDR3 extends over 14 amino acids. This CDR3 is CASSPSDTYNEQFF.

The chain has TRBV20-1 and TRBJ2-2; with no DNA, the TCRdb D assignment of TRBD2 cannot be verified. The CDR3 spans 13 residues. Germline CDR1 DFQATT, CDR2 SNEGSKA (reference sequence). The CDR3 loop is CSAPQRGTGELFF.

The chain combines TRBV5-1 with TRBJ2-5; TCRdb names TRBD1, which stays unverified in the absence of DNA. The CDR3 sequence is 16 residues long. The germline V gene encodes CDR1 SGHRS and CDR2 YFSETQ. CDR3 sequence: CASSLVVGALGETQYF.

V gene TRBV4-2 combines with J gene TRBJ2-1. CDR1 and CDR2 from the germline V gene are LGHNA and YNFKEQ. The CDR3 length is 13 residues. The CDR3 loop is CASSQDLGAEQFF.

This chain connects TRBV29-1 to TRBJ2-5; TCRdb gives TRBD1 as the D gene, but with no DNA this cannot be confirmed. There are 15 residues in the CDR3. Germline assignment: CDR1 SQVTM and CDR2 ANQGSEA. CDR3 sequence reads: CSVAPRGNWGETQYF.